One sample yielded the 26 T cell receptor beta chains listed below, sequenced in a study of blood T cells in healthy people across ages. Then a second PCR, running about 7 to 11 cycles, was carried out with a sample-barcoded 5' primer and a J-beta primer mix. Each CDR3 protein gets one entry after TCRdb re-called the 5' RACE reads with MiXCR. Of approximately 880,000 distinct CDR3 sequences in the sample, roughly 52% are singletons; the top ten hold roughly 13%. Input material: blood. The receptors stem from a man younger than 40 in good health.

This clonotype has a handful of counts. V gene TRBV12-3 or TRBV12-4 combines with J gene TRBJ2-3, with D perhaps matching TRBD2 (6 bases). V was clipped by 7 bases and J by 0 bases, with 17 bases between them. CDR3 size: 16 residues. The chain's CDR3 is CASTYQLAASTDTQYF. The CDR3 DNA reads as TGTGCCAGCACCTACCAACTAGCAGCTAGCACAGATACGCAGTATTTT.

Here the CDR3 DNA reads TGTGCCAGCAGATCTAGCGGGGACCCGCTGGAGACCCAGTACTTC. As protein: CASRSSGDPLETQYF. The chain employs TRBV11-3 and TRBJ2-5; 9 bases match TRBD2. The CDR3 has 15 residues. V shed 6 bases and J 5 bases; nucleotides not matched to a gene: 10. Per the germline V gene, CDR1 is SGHNT and CDR2 is YENEEA.

In this sample, this clonotype turned up a few times. This chain uses TRBV6-5 with TRBJ1-6, with a tentative D call TRBD1 (5 bases). The germline V and J ends were trimmed by 8 bases and 5 bases, with 13 bases remaining between them. Germline V lookup: CDR1 MNHEY, CDR2 SVGAGI. CDR3 length equals 14 residues. The CDR3 DNA follows: TGTGCCAGCGGCAGGGAGAACGATAATTCACCCCTCCACTTT. It specifies CASGRENDNSPLHF.

The chain has TRBV20-1 and TRBJ1-1, with a weak D call TRBD1 (5 bases). Per germline, CDR1 DFQATT and CDR2 SNEGSKA (reference sequence). The CDR3 totals 11 residues. V lost 5 bases and J lost 11, with 15 bases in between. The CDR3 sequence: CSAWDFPLAFF. CDR3 nucleotides: TGCAGTGCTTGGGACTTCCCCCTGGCTTTCTTT.

The rearrangement joins TRBV10-3 to TRBJ2-1; 8 bases map to TRBD1. This CDR3 has 14 residues. Trimming at V came to 7 bases and at J to 10 bases, leaving 12 bases not matched to a gene. Germline assignment: CDR1 ENHRY and CDR2 SYGVKD. DNA of the CDR3: TGTGCCATCAACCTGGGACAGGCCTCGGGGGAGCAGTTCTTC. It yields the protein CAINLGQASGEQFF.

The V and J genes are TRBV7-9 and TRBJ1-2; D is unclear. Trimming took off 5 bases at V and 4 bases at J, with 17 bases between the two ends. Per the germline V gene, CDR1 is SEHNR and CDR2 is FQNEAQ (reference sequence). CDR3 size: 15 residues. The chain's CDR3 is CASSPESAALYGYTF. DNA for the CDR3: TGTGCCAGCAGCCCAGAATCAGCAGCACTCTATGGCTACACCTTC. Variable domain in full (rest from reference TRBV7-9 and TRBJ1-2): DTGVSQNPRHKITKRGQNVTFRCDPISEHNRLYWYRQTLGQGPEFLTYFQNEAQLEKSRLLSDRFSAERPKGSFSTLEIQRTEQGDSAMYLCASSPESAALYGYTFGSGTRLTVV.

J is TRBJ2-5 and V is TRBV29-1, with D maybe TRBD1 (6 bases). This CDR3 region has 13 residues. Trimming removed 6 bases from V and 3 bases from J, with 14 bases in between. Germline CDR1 reads SQVTM; CDR2 reads ANQGSEA. The CDR3 region has the DNA TGCAGCGTGGGTGAGGACAGTAAAGAGACCCAGTACTTC. Its protein is CSVGEDSKETQYF.

The chain is built from TRBV2 and TRBJ1-4, with a weak D call TRBD1 (6 bases). The CDR3 covers 10 residues. V was shortened by 6 bases and J by 13 bases, with 9 bases between the two germline ends. Per germline, CDR1 SNHLY and CDR2 FYNNEI. CDR3 amino acids: CASRRDTLFF. The CDR3 region has the DNA TGTGCCAGCAGGAGGGACACACTGTTTTTT.

The CDR3 here is CASSERTSGGYNEQFF. For the CDR3, the DNA is TGTGCCAGCAGTGAAAGGACTAGCGGGGGGTACAATGAGCAGTTCTTC. The J gene is TRBJ2-1, the V gene TRBV28; 14 nucleotides agree with TRBD2. Germline V gene sequence: CDR1 MDHEN, CDR2 SYDVKM. The CDR3 length is 16 residues. Unmatched junction bases numbered 4, after V lost 5 bases and J lost 4 bases. The full variable domain, in which reference TRBV28 and TRBJ2-1 provide the parts outside the CDR3, is DVKVTQSSRYLVKRTGEKVFLECVQDMDHENMFWYRQDPGLGLRLIYFSYDVKMKEKGDIPEGYSVSREKKERFSLILESASTNQTSMYLCASSERTSGGYNEQFFGPGTRLTVL.

This clonotype was observed a few times. The chain employs TRBV7-9 and TRBJ1-6, with a possible D match to TRBD1 (5 bases). The germline V and J ends were trimmed by 1 base and 1 base, with 14 bases remaining between them. The CDR3 consists of 18 residues. CDR1 and CDR2 from the germline V gene are SEHNR and FQNEAQ (reference sequence). The CDR3 DNA is TGTGCCAGCAGCTTAGAAGGCGCAGGGCTGTCCTATAATTCACCCCTCCACTTT. It translates to CASSLEGAGLSYNSPLHF.

In its sample, this clonotype was seen many times. The chain recombines TRBV4-1 with TRBJ2-7; no clear D. Deletions cut 0 bases from V and 12 bases from J, with 12 bases between. The germline V gene has CDR1 MGHRA and CDR2 YSYEKL. The CDR3 consists of 12 residues. The CDR3 region has the DNA TGCGCCAGCAGCCAAGATCGAAGGCTCCTGTACTTC. It encodes CASSQDRRLLYF.

The chain recombines TRBV7-9 with TRBJ2-5; D gene uncertain. The J call could be wrong; TRBJ2-7 is a better fit for the DNA end. The CDR3 has 13 amino acids. The germline gives CDR1 SEHNR, CDR2 FQNEAQ (reference sequence). Here the CDR3 DNA reads TGTGCCAGCAGCCCCCGGCGCGTCTACGAGCAGTACTTC. It is translated as CASSPRRVYEQYF.

There are a few counts of this clonotype. The gene calls are TRBV9 and TRBJ1-5, with D perhaps matching TRBD1 (5 bases). Germline CDR1 reads SGDLS; CDR2 reads YYNGEE. The CDR3 totals 14 residues. V lost 3 bases and J lost 6, with 13 bases in between. The CDR3 coding sequence is TGTGCCAGCAGCGGCGGGGCCGGAGGTCAGCCCCAGCATTTT. The encoded protein is CASSGGAGGQPQHF.

A remark on this clonotype: At one end, the junction sequence differs from germline, possibly due to a read error. The chain employs TRBV7-2 and TRBJ2-7; possibly TRBD1 or TRBD2 for D (5 bases each). The germline CDR1 and CDR2 sequences are SGHTA and FQGNSA. This CDR3 region has 16 residues. CDR3 bases: TGCGCCAGCAGCTTAATAGCAGGGAGTTCCTCCTACGAGCAGTACTTC. Translating gives CASSLIAGSSSYEQYF.

Worth noting for this clonotype: A single base separates this from a much larger clone, so it may be a read error. The chain is built from TRBV10-3 and TRBJ2-1, with 7 bases matching TRBD2. J was trimmed by 1 base and V by 7 bases; bases with no gene match: 7. This CDR3 is built from 15 residues. Germline assignment: CDR1 ENHRY and CDR2 SYGVKD. The CDR3 bases are TGTGCCATCAACCCGAGGGGAGGGTCCTACAATGAGCAGTTCTTC. This gives the protein CAINPRGGSYNEQFF.

The chain links TRBV27 to TRBJ2-7; D may be TRBD1 (6 bases). CDR3 length equals 14 residues. Germline-derived CDR1 and CDR2 are MNHEY and SMNVEV (reference sequence). The V end lost 6 bases, the J end lost 3 bases, and 15 bases lay between the germline ends. CDR3 in amino acids: CASRGLGGNYEQYF. The CDR3 DNA reads as TGTGCCAGCAGGGGCTTAGGGGGTAACTACGAGCAGTACTTC.

CDR3 in amino acids: CSVGTSKETQYF. For the CDR3, the DNA is TGCAGCGTGGGGACTAGCAAAGAGACCCAGTACTTC. The V and J genes are TRBV29-1 and TRBJ2-7; 9 bases line up with TRBD2. The last part of the DNA fits TRBJ2-5 better; the J call may be wrong. The CDR3 runs to 12 residues. Germline CDR1 reads SQVTM; CDR2 reads ANQGSEA.

Here the CDR3 DNA reads TGCGCCAGCAGCAGGGACGGTCCCGGCTACGAGCAGTACTTC. It yields the protein CASSRDGPGYEQYF. The chain couples TRBV5-1 to TRBJ2-5; D is perhaps TRBD1 or TRBD2 (5 bases each). The J call may be incorrect, as the DNA end agrees better with TRBJ2-7. This CDR3 is 14 amino acids long. Per germline, CDR1 SGHRS and CDR2 YFSETQ.

The CDR3 here is CSALLVSTEAFF. The DNA for the CDR3 is TGCAGTGCTTTATTGGTCTCGACTGAAGCTTTCTTT. The chain combines TRBV20-1 with TRBJ1-1; D gene unclear. Germline loops: CDR1 DFQATT, CDR2 SNEGSKA (reference sequence). This CDR3 is 12 amino acids long. V lost 5 bases, J lost 5 bases, and 12 bases lay in between.

This clonotype was found many times. V usage is TRBV4-2 and J usage is TRBJ2-7; TRBD2 is a possible D gene (6 bases). This CDR3 has 16 amino acids. Germline V gives CDR1 LGHNA, CDR2 YNFKEQ. The germline V and J ends were trimmed by 0 bases and 5 bases, with 17 bases remaining between them. CDR3 coding DNA: TGTGCCAGCAGCCAAGAACCTGCGGGGACGGTTCACGAGCAGTACTTC. Protein: CASSQEPAGTVHEQYF.

The CDR3 reads CASSGGRVAKNIQYF. The DNA of the CDR3 is TGTGCCAGCAGTGGGGGGAGAGTGGCCAAAAACATTCAGTACTTC. The V gene is TRBV6-1, the J gene TRBJ2-4; D may be TRBD1 or TRBD2 (5 bases each). The CDR3 loop spans 15 amino acids. Deletions cut 4 bases from V and 1 base from J, with 11 bases between. The germline V gene encodes CDR1 MNHNS and CDR2 SASEGT.

Only a few counts were recorded for this clonotype. J is TRBJ1-2 and V is TRBV5-1; D is undetermined. Germline loops: CDR1 SGHRS, CDR2 YFSETQ. The CDR3 consists of 13 residues. V dropped 4 bases and J dropped 2 bases, with 9 bases sitting between them. The CDR3 bases are TGCGCCAGCAGCCCGGCGGAGAACTATGGCTACACCTTC. Its protein is CASSPAENYGYTF.

This clonotype was counted only a few times. The DNA for the CDR3 is TGTGCCAGCAGTTCGGGCGACAATGAGCAGTTCTTC. This codes for CASSSGDNEQFF. The J gene is TRBJ2-1, the V gene TRBV12-3 or TRBV12-4; D is uncertain. V gave up 4 bases and J gave up 5 bases, with 6 bases separating them. The CDR3 loop spans 12 amino acids.

This chain joins TRBV20-1 and TRBJ2-5; TRBD2 matches at 13 bases. V lost 6 bases to trimming and J lost 0 bases; unmatched junction nucleotides: 10. CDR1 DFQATT and CDR2 SNEGSKA come from the germline V gene (reference sequence). The CDR3 runs to 17 residues. CDR3 sequence: CSAETSGGQIHQETQYF. The CDR3, as DNA: TGCAGTGCGGAGACTAGCGGGGGGCAAATCCACCAAGAGACCCAGTACTTC.

The chain combines TRBV11-1 with TRBJ2-7, with 7 bases that match TRBD1. This CDR3 has 14 amino acids. From germline, CDR1 is SGHAT and CDR2 FQDESV (reference sequence). The V gene end was trimmed by 10 bases and the J gene end by 0 bases; junction bases not matched to a gene: 9. The CDR3 region has the DNA TGTGCCAATTCGGACAGGTCATACTCCTACGAGCAGTACTTC. Its translation is CANSDRSYSYEQYF.

The chain recombines TRBV15 with TRBJ2-1; 7 bases align to TRBD1. The CDR3 length is 13 residues. Trimming removed 8 bases from V and 6 bases from J; junction bases left unmatched: 7. Germline V gene sequence: CDR1 LNHNV, CDR2 YYDKDF (reference sequence). CDR3 coding DNA: TGTGCCACCGGAAACCGGGACAGCAATGAGCAGTTCTTC. Its translation: CATGNRDSNEQFF.